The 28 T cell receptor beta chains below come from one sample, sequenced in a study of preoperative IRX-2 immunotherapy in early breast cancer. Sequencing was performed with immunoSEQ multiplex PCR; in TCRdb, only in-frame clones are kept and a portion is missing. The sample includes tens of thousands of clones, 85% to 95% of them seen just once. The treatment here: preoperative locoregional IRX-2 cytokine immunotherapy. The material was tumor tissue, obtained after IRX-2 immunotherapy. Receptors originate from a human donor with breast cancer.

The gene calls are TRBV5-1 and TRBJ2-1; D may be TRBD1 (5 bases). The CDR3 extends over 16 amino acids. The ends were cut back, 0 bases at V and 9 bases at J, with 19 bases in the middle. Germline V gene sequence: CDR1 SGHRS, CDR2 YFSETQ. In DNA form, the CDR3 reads TGCGCCAGCAGCTTGGGAGTGTGGGGCCCCGATGGTGAGCAGTTCTTC. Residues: CASSLGVWGPDGEQFF.

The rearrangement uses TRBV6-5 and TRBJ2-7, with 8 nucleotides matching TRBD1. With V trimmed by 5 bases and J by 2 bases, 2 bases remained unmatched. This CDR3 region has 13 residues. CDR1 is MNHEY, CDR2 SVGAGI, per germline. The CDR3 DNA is TGTGCCAGCAGTGGACAGGGCCCCTACGAGCAGTACTTC. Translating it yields CASSGQGPYEQYF.

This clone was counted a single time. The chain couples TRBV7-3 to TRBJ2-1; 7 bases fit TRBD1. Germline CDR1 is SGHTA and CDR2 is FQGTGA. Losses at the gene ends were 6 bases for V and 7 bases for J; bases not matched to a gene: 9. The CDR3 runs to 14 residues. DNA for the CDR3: TGTGCCAGCAGTTCCGGGACAGTGGTTAATGAGCAGTTCTTC. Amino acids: CASSSGTVVNEQFF.

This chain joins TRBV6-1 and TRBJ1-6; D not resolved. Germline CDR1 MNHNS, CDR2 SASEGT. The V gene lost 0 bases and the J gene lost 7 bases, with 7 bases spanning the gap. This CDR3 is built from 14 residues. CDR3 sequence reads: CASSEAVANSPLHF. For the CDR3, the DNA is TGTGCCAGCAGTGAAGCAGTTGCGAATTCACCCCTCCACTTT.

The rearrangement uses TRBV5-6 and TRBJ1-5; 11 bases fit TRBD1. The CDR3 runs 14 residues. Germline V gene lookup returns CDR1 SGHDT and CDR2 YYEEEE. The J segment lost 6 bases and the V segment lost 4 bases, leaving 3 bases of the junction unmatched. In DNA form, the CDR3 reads TGTGCCAGCAGCCCGGGACAGGGGGTTCAGCCCCAGCATTTT. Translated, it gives CASSPGQGVQPQHF.

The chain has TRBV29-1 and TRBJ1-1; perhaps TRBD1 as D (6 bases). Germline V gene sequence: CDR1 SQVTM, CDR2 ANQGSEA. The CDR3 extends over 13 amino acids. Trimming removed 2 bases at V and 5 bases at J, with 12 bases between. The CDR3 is CSVERGSWTEAFF. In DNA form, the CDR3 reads TGCAGCGTTGAAAGGGGGTCTTGGACTGAAGCTTTCTTT.

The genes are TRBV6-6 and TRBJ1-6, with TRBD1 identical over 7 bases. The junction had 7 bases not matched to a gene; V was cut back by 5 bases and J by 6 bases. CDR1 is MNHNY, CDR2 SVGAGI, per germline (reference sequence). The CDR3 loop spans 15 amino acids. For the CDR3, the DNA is TGTGCCAGCAGTAACCCCCGGGACAGTAATTCACCCCTCCACTTT. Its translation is CASSNPRDSNSPLHF.

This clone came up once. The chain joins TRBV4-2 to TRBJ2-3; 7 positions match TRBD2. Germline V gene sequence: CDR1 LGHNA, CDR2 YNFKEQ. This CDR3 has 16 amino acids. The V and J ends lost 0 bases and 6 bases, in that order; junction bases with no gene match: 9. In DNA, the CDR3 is TGTGCCAGCAGCCAAGAAGCGGGGAAACTAGGCGATACGCAGTATTTT. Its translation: CASSQEAGKLGDTQYF.

The CDR3 region has the DNA TGTGCCAGCAGCTTGGGTCCCTCACCCCTCCACTTT. It yields the protein CASSLGPSPLHF. This chain uses TRBV5-6 with TRBJ1-6; no clear D gene. V gave up 0 bases and J gave up 10 bases, with 5 bases separating them. This CDR3 is 12 amino acids long. Germline loops: CDR1 SGHDT, CDR2 YYEEEE.

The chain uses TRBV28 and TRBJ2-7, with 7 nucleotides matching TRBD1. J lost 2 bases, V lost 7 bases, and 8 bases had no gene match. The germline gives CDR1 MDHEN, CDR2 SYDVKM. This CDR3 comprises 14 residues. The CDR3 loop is CASMGRDRTYEQYF. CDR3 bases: TGTGCCAGCATGGGCCGGGACAGAACCTACGAGCAGTACTTC.

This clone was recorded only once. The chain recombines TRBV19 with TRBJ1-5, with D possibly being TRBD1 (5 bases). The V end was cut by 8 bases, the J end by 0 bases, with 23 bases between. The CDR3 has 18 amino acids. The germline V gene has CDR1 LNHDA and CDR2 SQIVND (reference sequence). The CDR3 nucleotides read TGTGCCAGTCGTACCACACAAGGGGCTTCTTATAGCAATCAGCCCCAGCATTTT. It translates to CASRTTQGASYSNQPQHF.

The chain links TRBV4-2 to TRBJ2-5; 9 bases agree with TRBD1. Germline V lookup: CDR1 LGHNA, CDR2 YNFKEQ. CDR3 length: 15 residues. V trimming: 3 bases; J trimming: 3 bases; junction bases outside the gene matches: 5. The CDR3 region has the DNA TGTGCCAGCAGCCAGGCCGGGACAGGGAAAGAGACCCAGTACTTC. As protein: CASSQAGTGKETQYF.

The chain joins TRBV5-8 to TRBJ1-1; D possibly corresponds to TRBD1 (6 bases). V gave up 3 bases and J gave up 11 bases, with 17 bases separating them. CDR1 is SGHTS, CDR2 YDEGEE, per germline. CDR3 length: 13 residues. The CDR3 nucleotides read TGTGCCAGCAGCTATGACAGGCCCAGGCGGGCTTTCTTT. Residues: CASSYDRPRRAFF.

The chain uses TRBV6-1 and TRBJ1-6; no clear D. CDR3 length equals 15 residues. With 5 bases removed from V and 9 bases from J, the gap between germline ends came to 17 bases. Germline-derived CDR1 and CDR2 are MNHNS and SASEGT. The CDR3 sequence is CASSPLGAAGSPLHF. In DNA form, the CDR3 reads TGTGCCAGCAGTCCCCTAGGCGCCGCTGGTTCACCCCTCCACTTT.

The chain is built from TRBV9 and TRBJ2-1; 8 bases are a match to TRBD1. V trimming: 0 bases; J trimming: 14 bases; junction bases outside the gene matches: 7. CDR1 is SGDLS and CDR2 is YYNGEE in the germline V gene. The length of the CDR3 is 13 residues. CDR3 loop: CASSVARQGNEFF. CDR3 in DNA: TGTGCCAGCAGCGTAGCCAGACAGGGGAATGAGTTCTTC.

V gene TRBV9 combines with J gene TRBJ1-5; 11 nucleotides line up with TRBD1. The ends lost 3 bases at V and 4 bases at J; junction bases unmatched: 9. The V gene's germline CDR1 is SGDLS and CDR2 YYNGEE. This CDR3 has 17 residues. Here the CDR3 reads CASSASGGTGGNQPQHF. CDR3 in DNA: TGTGCCAGCAGCGCCTCAGGGGGGACAGGGGGGAATCAGCCCCAGCATTTT.

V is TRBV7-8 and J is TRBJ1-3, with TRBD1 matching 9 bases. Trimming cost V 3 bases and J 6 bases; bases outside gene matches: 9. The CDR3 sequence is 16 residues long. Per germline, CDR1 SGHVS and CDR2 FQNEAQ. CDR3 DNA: TGTGCCAGCAGCTTCTTTGGGACAGGGACGGTAAACACCATATATTTT. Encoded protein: CASSFFGTGTVNTIYF.

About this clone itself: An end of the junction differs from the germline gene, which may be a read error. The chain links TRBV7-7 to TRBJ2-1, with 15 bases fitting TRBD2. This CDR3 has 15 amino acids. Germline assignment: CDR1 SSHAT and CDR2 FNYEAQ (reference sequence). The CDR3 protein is CASSAGLAGGTPQFF. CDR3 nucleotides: TGTGCTAGCAGCGCCGGACTAGCGGGAGGGACCCCACAGTTCTTC.

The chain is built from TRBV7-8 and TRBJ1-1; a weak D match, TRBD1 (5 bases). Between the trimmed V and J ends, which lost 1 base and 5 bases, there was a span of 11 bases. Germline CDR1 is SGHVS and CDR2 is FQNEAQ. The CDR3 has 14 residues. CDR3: CASSLGLGGTEAFF. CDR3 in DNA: TGTGCCAGCAGCTTAGGGCTGGGGGGTACTGAAGCTTTCTTT.

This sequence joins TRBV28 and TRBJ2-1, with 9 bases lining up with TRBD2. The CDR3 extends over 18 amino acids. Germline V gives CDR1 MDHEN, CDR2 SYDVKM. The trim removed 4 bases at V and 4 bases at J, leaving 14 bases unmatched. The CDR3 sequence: CASSSPGGSGSRYNEQFF. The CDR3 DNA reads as TGTGCCAGCAGTTCCCCGGGCGGTAGCGGGAGTAGGTACAATGAGCAGTTCTTC.

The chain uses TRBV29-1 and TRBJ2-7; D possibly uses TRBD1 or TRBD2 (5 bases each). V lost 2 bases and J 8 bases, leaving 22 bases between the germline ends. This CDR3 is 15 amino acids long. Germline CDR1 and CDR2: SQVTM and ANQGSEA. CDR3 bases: TGCAGCGTTGAAATCCCGGGACCCACTCTACGTAAGCAGTACTTC. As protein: CSVEIPGPTLRKQYF.

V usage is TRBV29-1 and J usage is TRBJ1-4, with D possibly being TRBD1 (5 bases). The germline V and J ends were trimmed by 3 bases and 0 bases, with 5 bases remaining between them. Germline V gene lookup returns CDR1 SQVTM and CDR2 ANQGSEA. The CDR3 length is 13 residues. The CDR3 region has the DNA TGCAGCGTTGAGGGACCAACTAATGAAAAACTGTTTTTT. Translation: CSVEGPTNEKLFF.

DNA for the CDR3: TGTGCCAGCAGCGACAGGGGGGAGGATCAGCCCCAGCATTTT. Translating gives CASSDRGEDQPQHF. V gene TRBV9 combines with J gene TRBJ1-5; 8 bases are shared with TRBD1. This CDR3 region has 14 residues. J gave up 5 bases and V 3 bases, and 4 bases lay outside the gene matches. Germline values: CDR1 SGDLS, CDR2 YYNGEE. Drawing the rest from reference TRBV9 and TRBJ1-5, the complete variable domain is DSGVTQTPKHLITATGQRVTLRCSPRSGDLSVYWYQQSLDQGLQFLIQYYNGEERAKGNILERFSAQQFPDLHSELNLSSLELGDSALYFCASSDRGEDQPQHFGDGTRLSIL.

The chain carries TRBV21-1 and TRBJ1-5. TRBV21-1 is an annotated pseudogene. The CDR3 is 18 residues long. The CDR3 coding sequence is TGTGCCAGCAGCAAAGAGTTCCCGGCCGAATATAGCAATCAGCCCCAGCATTTT. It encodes CASSKEFPAEYSNQPQHF.

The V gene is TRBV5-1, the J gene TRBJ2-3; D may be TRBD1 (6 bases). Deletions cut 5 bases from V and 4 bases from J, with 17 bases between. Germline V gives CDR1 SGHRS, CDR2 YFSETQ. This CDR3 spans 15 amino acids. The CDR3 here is CASRLTTGFADTQYF. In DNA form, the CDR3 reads TGCGCCAGCAGGTTGACGACAGGTTTCGCAGATACGCAGTATTTT.

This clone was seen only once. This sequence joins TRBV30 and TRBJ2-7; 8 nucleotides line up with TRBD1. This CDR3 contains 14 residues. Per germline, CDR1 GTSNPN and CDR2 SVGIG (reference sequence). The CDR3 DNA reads TGTGCGTTGTCCGCCGGACAGGGATTCTACGAGCAGTACTTC. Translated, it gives CALSAGQGFYEQYF.

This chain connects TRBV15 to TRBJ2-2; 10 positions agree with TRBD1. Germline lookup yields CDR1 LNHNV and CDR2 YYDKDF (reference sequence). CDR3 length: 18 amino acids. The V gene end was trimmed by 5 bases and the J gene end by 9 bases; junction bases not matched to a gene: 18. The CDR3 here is CATSSLSPRQGAIRELFF. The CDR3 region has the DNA TGTGCCACCAGCTCCCTCTCCCCGAGACAGGGGGCCATCAGGGAGCTGTTTTTT.

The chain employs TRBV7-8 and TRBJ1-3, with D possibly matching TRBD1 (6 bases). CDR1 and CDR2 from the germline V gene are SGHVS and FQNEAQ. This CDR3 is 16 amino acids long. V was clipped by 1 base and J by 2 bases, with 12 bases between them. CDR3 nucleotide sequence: TGTGCCAGCAGCTTAGGGATGGGGGCCCCTGGAAACACCATATATTTT. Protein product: CASSLGMGAPGNTIYF.